The 10 T cell receptor beta chains reported below all come from one sample, sequenced in a study of cytomegalovirus exposure and HLA in healthy donors. PCR involved 60 Vbeta and 13 Jbeta primers. The protocol was immunoSEQ multiplex PCR, while the TCRdb copy is restricted to in-frame clones and leaves out a portion. The sample carries some 35,000 clones, about 72% recorded once. The sample taken for sequencing was PBMCs. These TCRs come from a man younger than 45 in good health and CMV-seronegative.

This clone was observed a few times. The chain recombines TRBV18 with TRBJ1-2; D not resolved. Germline-derived CDR1 and CDR2 are KGHSH and LQKENI. V was trimmed by 3 bases and J by 2 bases, leaving 7 bases between them. This CDR3 has 13 amino acids. This CDR3 is CASSPPGNYGYTF. In DNA, the CDR3 is TGTGCCAGCTCACCCCCAGGAAACTATGGCTACACCTTC. The variable domain in full, completed from reference TRBV18 and TRBJ1-2, reads NAGVMQNPRHLVRRRGQEARLRCSPMKGHSHVYWYRQLPEEGLKFMVYLQKENIIDESGMPKERFSAEFPKEGPSILRIQQVVRGDSAAYFCASSPPGNYGYTFGSGTRLTVV.

The rearrangement links TRBV7-9 to TRBJ2-5; TRBD2 might be the D (6 bases). The CDR3 loop spans 14 amino acids. The germline V and J ends were trimmed by 3 bases and 0 bases, with 8 bases remaining between them. The germline V gene has CDR1 SEHNR and CDR2 FQNEAQ (reference sequence). This chain's CDR3 is CASSFPGDQETQYF. As DNA, the CDR3 is TGTGCCAGCAGCTTCCCGGGGGACCAAGAGACCCAGTACTTC.

Comment on this clone: One end of the junction is discordant with germline, which a read error may explain. The J gene is TRBJ2-3, the V gene TRBV4-1, with 11 bases lining up with TRBD2. The CDR3 contains 15 residues. Germline values: CDR1 MGHRA, CDR2 YSYEKL. The CDR3 coding sequence is TGCGCCGGCAGCCTGACTAGCGGGGAGACAGATACGCAGTATTTT. Translation gives CAGSLTSGETDTQYF.

The chain links TRBV7-2 to TRBJ2-3; 9 nucleotides line up with TRBD1. This CDR3 is built from 15 residues. Germline values: CDR1 SGHTA, CDR2 FQGNSA. J was trimmed by 6 bases and V by 2 bases; bases with no gene match: 6. CDR3 DNA sequence: TGTGCCAGCAGCTTAAGGGACAGGGCAAGGGATACGCAGTATTTT. Protein product: CASSLRDRARDTQYF.

This clone qualifies as medium-sized (0.01 to 0.1%). The chain joins TRBV10-1 to TRBJ1-1; 7 positions agree with TRBD1. The CDR3 totals 12 residues. The V gene end was trimmed by 3 bases and the J gene end by 7 bases; junction bases not matched to a gene: 2. The germline gives CDR1 WNHNN, CDR2 SYGVQD (reference sequence). CDR3 sequence reads: CASSDGQVEAFF. As DNA, the CDR3 is TGCGCCAGCAGTGATGGACAGGTTGAAGCTTTCTTT.

Here the CDR3 reads CASSSNRDTGELFF. The CDR3 region has the DNA TGTGCCAGCAGCTCAAACAGGGACACCGGGGAGCTGTTTTTT. The chain links TRBV7-9 to TRBJ2-2; perhaps TRBD1 as D (6 bases). Between the trimmed V and J ends, which lost 4 bases and 3 bases, there was a span of 9 bases. Germline V gene data show CDR1 as SEHNR and CDR2 as FQNEAQ (reference sequence). The CDR3 covers 14 residues.

This clone was observed once. This sequence joins TRBV5-1 and TRBJ2-7; D unresolved. Germline CDR1 and CDR2: SGHRS and YFSETQ. The CDR3 has 11 amino acids. The V gene lost 4 bases and the J gene lost 1 base, with 3 bases spanning the gap. Written as DNA, the CDR3 is TGCGCCAGCAGCCCTTCCTACGAGCAGTACTTC. This encodes CASSPSYEQYF. Combining the CDR3 with reference TRBV5-1 and TRBJ2-7 gives the whole variable domain KAGVTQTPRYLIKTRGQQVTLSCSPISGHRSVSWYQQTPGQGLQFLFEYFSETQRNKGNFPGRFSGRQFSNSRSEMNVSTLELGDSALYLCASSPSYEQYFGPGTRLTVT.

The rearrangement joins TRBV14 to TRBJ2-5; perhaps TRBD1 as D (6 bases). The CDR3 spans 14 residues. Germline loops: CDR1 SGHDN, CDR2 FVKESK. Deletions cut 1 base from V and 7 bases from J, with 13 bases between. The CDR3 protein is CASSQVQGDRTQYF. CDR3 nucleotide sequence: TGTGCCAGCAGCCAAGTACAGGGTGATCGGACCCAGTACTTC.

V gene TRBV6-5 combines with J gene TRBJ2-5, with 7 bases fitting TRBD1. This CDR3 region has 13 residues. The germline V gene encodes CDR1 MNHEY and CDR2 SVGAGI. V lost 5 bases to trimming and J lost 6 bases; unmatched junction nucleotides: 6. The CDR3 bases are TGTGCCAGCAGTGGAAAGGGGGCGAAGACCCAGTACTTC. It encodes CASSGKGAKTQYF.

This clone was detected only a few times. The chain joins TRBV4-3 to TRBJ1-4; D not resolved. V shed 1 base and J shed 0 bases, with 9 bases lying between them. Germline loops: CDR1 LGHNA, CDR2 YSLEER. CDR3 length equals 16 residues. The CDR3: CASSQVSHATNEKLFF. In DNA form, the CDR3 reads TGCGCCAGCAGCCAAGTTTCACATGCAACTAATGAAAAACTGTTTTTT.